The 12 T cell receptor beta chains listed next were all sequenced from one sample in a study of tumor-infiltrating lymphocytes in glioblastoma multiforme. TCR beta libraries were built from RNA through three nested multiplex PCR rounds using modified ARM-PCR. Via MiXCR, TCRdb re-called the multiplex PCR reads, giving one row per CDR3 protein. In the table there are some 11,000 distinct CDR3 sequences, around 68% of which are singletons. The specimen was brain tumor tissue. These receptors were taken from a male donor with glioblastoma.

A word on this clonotype: The junction shows a germline mismatch at one end, possibly a read error. V and J are TRBV6-1 and TRBJ2-6; unclear D gene. Germline V gives CDR1 MNHNS, CDR2 SASEGT. This CDR3 region has 14 residues. CDR3 region: CANSVSSGANVLTF. DNA for the CDR3: TGTGCCAACAGTGTAAGCTCTGGGGCCAACGTCCTGACTTTC.

V usage is TRBV5-1 and J usage is TRBJ2-7, with 11 bases lining up with TRBD1. V was pared by 6 bases and J by 7 bases, with 12 bases of the junction left unmatched. This CDR3 has 15 residues. Germline V gene lookup returns CDR1 SGHRS and CDR2 YFSETQ. The CDR3 protein is CASTFGTGTGGEQYF. The CDR3 bases are TGCGCCAGCACCTTTGGAACCGGGACAGGGGGAGAGCAGTACTTC.

The chain employs TRBV11-1 and TRBJ1-1; TRBD1 matches 7 bases. The CDR3 sequence is 14 residues long. Germline V lookup: CDR1 SGHAT, CDR2 FQDESV (reference sequence). CDR3 sequence reads: CVGSLEEWDREAFF. DNA for the CDR3: TGTGTCGGCAGCTTAGAGGAGTGGGACAGAGAGGCTTTCTTT. The full variable domain, its missing parts supplied by reference TRBV11-1 and TRBJ1-1, is EAEVAQSPRYKITEKSQAVAFWCDPISGHATLYWYRQILGQGPELLVQFQDESVVDDSQLPKDRFSAERLKGVDSTLKIQPAELGDSAMYLCVGSLEEWDREAFFGQGTRLTVV.

The chain is built from TRBV6-6 and TRBJ2-1; D not resolved. The germline V and J ends were trimmed by 0 bases and 5 bases, with 11 bases remaining between them. This CDR3 has 15 amino acids. Germline lookup yields CDR1 MNHNY and CDR2 SVGAGI (reference sequence). The CDR3 sequence: CASSYSDTVNNEQFF. In DNA, the CDR3 is TGTGCCAGCAGTTACTCGGATACAGTAAACAATGAGCAGTTCTTC.

To note about this clonotype: One end of the junction varies from germline; a read error may be responsible. This rearrangement joins TRBV5-1 to TRBJ2-5; no definite D call. Germline V gene lookup returns CDR1 SGHRS and CDR2 YFSETQ. The CDR3 is 14 residues long. The CDR3 region has the DNA TGCGCCAGCAGCTTCGGCCTGTACCAAGGGACCCAGTACTTC. As protein: CASSFGLYQGTQYF.

About this clonotype itself: Mismatch with germline at one junction end may stem from a read error. This sequence joins TRBV5-1 and TRBJ2-1; D is uncertain. CDR3 length: 12 amino acids. CDR1 and CDR2 from the germline V gene are SGHRS and YFSETQ. CDR3 nucleotide sequence: TGCCCCAGCAGCTTGGGTGCGGATGAGCAGTTCTTC. Translation: CPSSLGADEQFF.

As to this clonotype: The junction departs from germline at one end; a sequencing error may be responsible. The rearrangement links TRBV11-1 to TRBJ1-1, with 10 bases that match TRBD1. The CDR3 is made up of 14 amino acids. Germline V gene lookup returns CDR1 SGHAT and CDR2 FQDESV (reference sequence). CDR3 in DNA: TGTGCCAGCAGCGAGGACAGGGGGAAGACTGAAGCCTTCTTT. It codes for CASSEDRGKTEAFF.

This clonotype was found once. This chain connects TRBV4-3 to TRBJ2-3, with D perhaps matching TRBD1 (5 bases). The ends were cut back, 0 bases at V and 1 base at J, with 8 bases in the middle. Germline V lookup: CDR1 LGHNA, CDR2 YSLEER. This CDR3 has 15 residues. The CDR3 sequence: CASSQDDSRTDTQYF. CDR3 nucleotide sequence: TGCGCCAGCAGCCAAGACGACAGCCGCACAGATACGCAGTATTTT.

On this clonotype: Since no conserved phenylalanine or tryptophan closes the CDR3, a read error is the likely cause. This chain connects TRBV29-1 to TRBJ2-1; perhaps TRBD1 as D (7 bases). Germline CDR1 reads SQVTM; CDR2 reads ANQGSEA. The length of the CDR3 is 14 residues. CDR3: CGVGGRQGGNEQFC. DNA of the CDR3: TGCGGTGTTGGGGGGCGGCAGGGGGGCAATGAGCAGTTCTGC.

CDR3 in amino acids: CRVQGTEGSYEQYF. The CDR3 DNA follows: TGCAGGGTTCAAGGGACCGAGGGGTCCTACGAGCAGTACTTC. This chain links TRBV29-1 with TRBJ2-7; D may be TRBD1 or TRBD2 (5 bases each). CDR3 size: 14 residues. Germline V gives CDR1 SQVTM, CDR2 ANQGSEA.

Of note for this clonotype: A single base separates this from a much larger clone, so it may be a read error. V and J are TRBV19 and TRBJ2-6; D not resolved. The CDR3 is 14 residues long. Germline V gene lookup returns CDR1 LNHDA and CDR2 SQIVND (reference sequence). The DNA for the CDR3 is TGTGCCAGTGGTATAGGGTGGGGGGCCAACGTCCTGACTTTC. Translating it yields CASGIGWGANVLTF.

This clonotype is deemed medium-sized. The genes are TRBV20-1 and TRBJ1-1, with TRBD1 as a possible D gene (5 bases). Trimming stripped 0 bases from V and 6 bases from J, with 17 bases between. The CDR3 spans 15 residues. Germline V gives CDR1 DFQATT, CDR2 SNEGSKA (reference sequence). CDR3 residues: CSARDGGGLGSEAFF. The DNA for the CDR3 is TGCAGTGCTAGAGATGGGGGGGGACTTGGGTCTGAAGCTTTCTTT.